Each of the 29 T cell receptor beta chains below was sequenced from the same sample in a study of human T cells and chemical hapten exposure. A single record per CDR3 protein comes from TCRdb applying MiXCR to the RACE reads. This table has fewer than 300,000 distinct CDR3 sequences, 7.5% to 9% appearing once. The time point: pre-sensitization, week 0. Sample treatment: therapeutic diphenylcyclopropenone sensitization with weekly scalp DPC. Sample: whole blood, taken in connection with sensitization to the hapten diphenylcyclopropenone (DPC). These receptors were taken from a man aged 18-30 years with alopecia areata. Some clones in this sample may be carry-over from other donors' samples.

The chain links TRBV28 to TRBJ1-5, with TRBD1 matching 7 bases. J gave up 4 bases and V 6 bases, and 9 bases lay outside the gene matches. Germline V gene sequence: CDR1 MDHEN, CDR2 SYDVKM. The CDR3 loop spans 15 amino acids. This CDR3 is CASSYHGTANQPQHF. The CDR3 coding sequence is TGTGCCAGCAGCTATCACGGGACAGCGAATCAGCCCCAGCATTTT.

There are many counts of this clonotype. The V gene is TRBV7-9, the J gene TRBJ1-6; TRBD1 is a possible D gene (5 bases). CDR1 SEHNR and CDR2 FQNEAQ come from the germline V gene (reference sequence). V was pared by 3 bases and J by 10 bases, with 13 bases between. The CDR3 sequence is 14 residues long. This chain's CDR3 is CASSFDSGNSPLHF. The CDR3 bases are TGTGCCAGCAGCTTCGACAGCGGCAACTCACCCCTCCACTTT.

This chain joins TRBV14 and TRBJ2-5; D unclear. The CDR3 totals 16 residues. Trimming stripped 0 bases from V and 0 bases from J, with 11 bases between. Germline V gene data show CDR1 as SGHDN and CDR2 as FVKESK. The CDR3 region has the DNA TGTGCCAGCAGCCAAGACTCCTTCGGGTACCAAGAGACCCAGTACTTC. It codes for CASSQDSFGYQETQYF.

The chain employs TRBV12-3 or TRBV12-4 and TRBJ2-7, with 10 positions matching TRBD1. Germline trimming cut 3 bases from V and 0 bases from J; bases unmatched to any gene: 11. This CDR3 has 18 amino acids. The CDR3 here is CASSFGAGQGGTSYEQYF. DNA of the CDR3: TGTGCCAGCAGTTTTGGCGCCGGACAGGGGGGGACCTCCTACGAGCAGTACTTC.

This rearrangement joins TRBV7-2 to TRBJ2-4; D call uncertain. The CDR3 length is 15 residues. V lost 8 bases to trimming and J lost 0 bases, with 14 bases between them. Germline V lookup: CDR1 SGHTA, CDR2 FQGNSA. The CDR3 region has the DNA TGTGCCAGCCGAAGGGAACCCTTAGCCAAAAACATTCAGTACTTC. This translates into CASRREPLAKNIQYF.

This clonotype was observed a handful of times. The chain combines TRBV7-2 with TRBJ2-5, with no clear D. Trimming pared 2 bases from V and 3 bases from J, leaving 7 bases between. The CDR3 has 13 amino acids. Germline V gives CDR1 SGHTA, CDR2 FQGNSA. The CDR3 is CASSLNTKETQYF. The CDR3 DNA reads as TGTGCCAGCAGCTTAAACACCAAAGAGACCCAGTACTTC.

This chain links TRBV2 with TRBJ2-7; D uncertain. Germline-derived CDR1 and CDR2 are SNHLY and FYNNEI. This CDR3 region has 12 residues. The V and J ends lost 6 bases and 0 bases respectively, with 6 bases between them. CDR3 coding DNA: TGTGCCAGCAGCGAAAGCTCCTACGAGCAGTACGTC. It specifies CASSESSYEQYV.

This clonotype has more than one count but fewer than ten. J is TRBJ2-7 and V is TRBV12-3 or TRBV12-4, with 8 positions matching TRBD2. V lost 3 bases to trimming and J lost 0 bases; unmatched junction nucleotides: 7. This CDR3 is 16 amino acids long. The CDR3 bases are TGTGCCAGCAGTTTTTTCCCAGCGGGGGTCTCCTACGAGCAGTACTTC. Translation gives CASSFFPAGVSYEQYF.

There are a few counts of this clonotype. CDR3 DNA: TGTGCCAGCAGCTTGGCCGGAGGTTGGGTTGAGACCCAGTACTTC. Translating gives CASSLAGGWVETQYF. The chain recombines TRBV7-9 with TRBJ2-5, with D possibly being TRBD2 (5 bases). In germline, CDR1 is SEHNR, CDR2 FQNEAQ (reference sequence). V lost 3 bases and J 5 bases, leaving 16 bases between the germline ends. The CDR3 runs to 15 residues.

J is TRBJ2-7 and V is TRBV27; TRBD2 aligns across 8 bases. J lost 2 bases, V lost 6 bases, and 15 bases had no gene match. CDR3 length: 17 residues. Germline V lookup: CDR1 MNHEY, CDR2 SMNVEV (reference sequence). The CDR3 spells CASRPLSSGGPTYEQYF. The CDR3 bases are TGTGCCAGCAGACCCCTCTCCAGCGGGGGCCCGACCTACGAGCAGTACTTC.

This clonotype was detected ten times or more. This chain links TRBV2 with TRBJ1-5; D gene ambiguous. The CDR3 sequence is 14 residues long. Between the trimmed V and J ends, which lost 7 bases and 2 bases, there was a span of 12 bases. Germline V gene lookup returns CDR1 SNHLY and CDR2 FYNNEI. The CDR3 loop reads CASTETSGNQPQHF. CDR3 bases: TGTGCCAGCACCGAGACATCAGGCAATCAGCCCCAGCATTTT. The whole variable domain, remainder taken from reference TRBV2 and TRBJ1-5, is EPEVTQTPSHQVTQMGQEVILRCVPISNHLYFYWYRQILGQKVEFLVSFYNNEISEKSEIFDDQFSVERPDGSNFTLKIRSTKLEDSAMYFCASTETSGNQPQHFGDGTRLSIL.

The genes are TRBV12-3 or TRBV12-4 and TRBJ2-7, with a possible D match to TRBD2 (6 bases). This CDR3 has 13 amino acids. The V end lost 8 bases, the J end lost 5 bases, and 16 bases lay between the germline ends. DNA of the CDR3: TGTGCCAGCCTAGGTTATCGGGGGAACGAGCAGTACTTC. It encodes CASLGYRGNEQYF.

V and J are TRBV9 and TRBJ2-2, with D maybe TRBD2 (6 bases). The CDR3 sequence is 17 residues long. Germline CDR1 reads SGDLS; CDR2 reads YYNGEE. V was shortened by 4 bases and J by 2 bases, with 18 bases between the two germline ends. Written as DNA, the CDR3 is TGTGCCAGCAGCCCATGGGGGGTATCTCATAACACCGGGGAGCTGTTTTTT. It encodes CASSPWGVSHNTGELFF. The whole variable domain, filled in from reference TRBV9 and TRBJ2-2, reads DSGVTQTPKHLITATGQRVTLRCSPRSGDLSVYWYQQSLDQGLQFLIQYYNGEERAKGNILERFSAQQFPDLHSELNLSSLELGDSALYFCASSPWGVSHNTGELFFGEGSRLTVL.

This clonotype came up many times. V usage is TRBV7-2 and J usage is TRBJ2-5, with 12 bases matching TRBD2. The germline CDR1 and CDR2 sequences are SGHTA and FQGNSA. V was pared by 0 bases and J by 5 bases, with 4 bases of the junction left unmatched. The CDR3 covers 16 residues. CDR3 region: CASSLAPSGGAETQYF. The CDR3 nucleotides are TGTGCCAGCAGCTTAGCTCCTAGCGGGGGGGCGGAGACCCAGTACTTC.

The chain combines TRBV4-2 with TRBJ2-7; 11 bases agree with TRBD2. The V and J ends lost 4 bases and 2 bases, in that order; junction bases with no gene match: 4. From germline, CDR1 is LGHNA and CDR2 YNFKEQ. The CDR3 is 15 amino acids. The CDR3 spells CASSRGLAATYEQYF. The DNA of the CDR3 is TGTGCCAGCAGCCGGGGACTAGCGGCCACCTACGAGCAGTACTTC.

At least ten counts were recorded for this clonotype. The chain uses TRBV6-2 or TRBV6-3 and TRBJ2-1; TRBD2 matches at 7 bases. Unmatched junction bases numbered 7, after V lost 6 bases and J lost 2 bases. CDR3 length: 15 amino acids. The V gene's germline CDR1 is MNHEY and CDR2 SVGEGT. The DNA of the CDR3 is TGTGCCAGCAGCCGTACTAGCGTGGCCTACAATGAGCAGTTCTTC. It yields the protein CASSRTSVAYNEQFF.

This clonotype was found many times. This sequence joins TRBV7-9 and TRBJ1-6; TRBD1 matches at 7 bases. The CDR3 covers 15 residues. CDR1 and CDR2 (germline): SEHNR, FQNEAQ (reference sequence). The V gene end was trimmed by 5 bases and the J gene end by 5 bases; junction bases not matched to a gene: 6. DNA for the CDR3: TGTGCCAGCAGCCCAGGACAGGTTGATAATTCACCCCTCCACTTT. It specifies CASSPGQVDNSPLHF.

This clonotype turned up a few times. The gene calls are TRBV12-3 or TRBV12-4 and TRBJ2-6, with 7 bases identical to TRBD2. V was pared by 6 bases and J by 2 bases, with 7 bases of the junction left unmatched. This CDR3 region has 16 residues. CDR3 in amino acids: CASSSRGGTGANVLTF. CDR3 coding DNA: TGTGCCAGCAGCTCTAGGGGAGGGACTGGGGCCAACGTCCTGACTTTC.

V and J are TRBV7-2 and TRBJ2-3; D call uncertain. Looked up from germline, CDR1 is SGHTA and CDR2 is FQGNSA. Between the trimmed V and J ends, which lost 1 base and 0 bases, there was a span of 23 bases. CDR3 length: 20 residues. The CDR3 nucleotides are TGTGCCAGCAGCTTAGGAACACAGCGTCAGGCTGCCCGTAGCACAGATACGCAGTATTTT. Protein product: CASSLGTQRQAARSTDTQYF.

This clonotype was seen a few times. The rearrangement uses TRBV11-2 and TRBJ1-2; D unclear. CDR3 length: 13 amino acids. V was pared by 7 bases and J by 0 bases, with 9 bases between. CDR1 and CDR2 (germline): SGHAT, FQNNGV. The CDR3 loop is CASKQPSNYGYTF. DNA of the CDR3: TGTGCCAGCAAACAGCCTTCTAACTATGGCTACACCTTC.

The chain is built from TRBV6-5 and TRBJ2-7; possibly TRBD1 or TRBD2 for D (5 bases each). This CDR3 has 15 amino acids. With 5 bases removed from V and 3 bases from J, the gap between germline ends came to 17 bases. The germline V gene encodes CDR1 MNHEY and CDR2 SVGAGI. This chain's CDR3 is CASSAPGRNLYEQYF. Written as DNA, the CDR3 is TGTGCCAGCAGTGCCCCGGGACGTAACCTCTACGAGCAGTACTTC.

This clonotype showed up just a few times. This chain connects TRBV6-6 to TRBJ1-4; D gene ambiguous. Germline V gene lookup returns CDR1 MNHNY and CDR2 SVGAGI (reference sequence). Trimming took 2 bases from V and 7 from J, leaving 14 bases between them. The CDR3 covers 15 residues. In DNA, the CDR3 is TGTGCCAGCAGTTACACCATTGGGAAGAGTGAAAAACTGTTTTTT. Amino acids: CASSYTIGKSEKLFF.

The chain links TRBV12-3 or TRBV12-4 to TRBJ2-3, with D possibly TRBD1 on 6 matching bases. Trimming left V 6 bases short and J 2 bases short, with 18 bases between. This CDR3 region has 16 residues. CDR3 loop: CASRSAQGGITDTQYF. The CDR3 DNA reads as TGTGCCAGCAGATCCGCCCAAGGGGGTATCACAGATACGCAGTATTTT.

The CDR3 reads CASSHDSDRAGANVLTF. The CDR3 coding sequence is TGTGCCAGCAGCCACGATTCTGACAGGGCTGGGGCCAACGTCCTGACTTTC. This chain joins TRBV12-3 or TRBV12-4 and TRBJ2-6; 7 bases line up with TRBD1. The CDR3 is made up of 17 amino acids. J lost 2 bases, V lost 6 bases, and 10 bases had no gene match.

This clonotype has a handful of counts. The rearrangement links TRBV20-1 to TRBJ2-2, with no clear D. The ends were cut back, 3 bases at V and 1 base at J, with 6 bases in the middle. CDR3 length: 13 amino acids. Germline V CDR1 and CDR2: DFQATT, SNEGSKA (reference sequence). This chain's CDR3 is CSARGGNTGELFF. CDR3 bases: TGCAGTGCTAGGGGCGGGAACACCGGGGAGCTGTTTTTT.

This clonotype was picked up many times. This chain uses TRBV19 with TRBJ1-5; D gene unclear. This CDR3 has 15 residues. CDR1 is LNHDA, CDR2 SQIVND, per germline (reference sequence). Between the trimmed V and J ends, which lost 7 bases and 4 bases, there was a span of 17 bases. CDR3 residues: CASTKVGIRNQPQHF. Written as DNA, the CDR3 is TGTGCCAGTACCAAAGTCGGAATAAGGAATCAGCCCCAGCATTTT.

This clonotype appeared a few times. CDR3 sequence (DNA): TGTGCCAGCAGCTTCTCCACGAGGGGGGGCGTAGATACGCAGTATTTT. Protein: CASSFSTRGGVDTQYF. The chain recombines TRBV12-3 or TRBV12-4 with TRBJ2-3; possibly TRBD2 for D (7 bases). Trimming removed 6 bases from V and 5 bases from J, with 21 bases in between. This CDR3 is 16 amino acids long.

In its sample, this clonotype was seen a few times. The rearrangement links TRBV4-1 to TRBJ2-3, with TRBD1 identical over 7 bases. The CDR3 extends over 18 amino acids. V lost 0 bases to trimming and J lost 2 bases; unmatched junction nucleotides: 11. The germline V gene encodes CDR1 MGHRA and CDR2 YSYEKL. CDR3 amino acids: CASSQDPTGPLLTDTQYF. In nucleotides, the CDR3 is TGCGCCAGCAGCCAAGATCCGACAGGGCCCCTACTCACAGATACGCAGTATTTT.

The V gene is TRBV7-2, the J gene TRBJ1-1; D is uncertain. V was shortened by 3 bases and J by 4 bases, with 6 bases between the two germline ends. Per germline, CDR1 SGHTA and CDR2 FQGNSA. The CDR3 runs to 12 residues. CDR3 sequence: CASSLRITEAFF. The DNA for the CDR3 is TGTGCCAGCAGCTTGAGGATCACTGAAGCTTTCTTT.